The 27 T cell receptor beta chains reported below all come from one sample, sequenced in a study of T cell responses to AZD1222 COVID-19 vaccine. The protocol was immunoSEQ multiplex PCR, while the TCRdb copy is restricted to in-frame clones and leaves out a portion. This table holds around 130,000 clones, about 90% found once. Material: peripheral blood, obtained on day 0 of AZD1222 vaccination. The receptors stem from an adult in good health.

V and J are TRBV11-2 and TRBJ2-7; D not resolved. The CDR3 is 14 residues long. Germline V lookup: CDR1 SGHAT, CDR2 FQNNGV. Between the trimmed V and J ends, which lost 3 bases and 0 bases, there was a span of 9 bases. The CDR3 region has the DNA TGTGCCAGCAGCTTGGCTATAAACTCCTACGAGCAGTACTTC. Translated: CASSLAINSYEQYF.

The V gene is TRBV4-3, the J gene TRBJ2-7; the D is unclear. V lost 0 bases to trimming and J lost 7 bases, with 10 bases between them. Germline values: CDR1 LGHNA, CDR2 YSLEER. There are 13 residues in the CDR3. For the CDR3, the DNA is TGCGCCAGCAGCCAAGAACGAAGGGCGGAGCAGTACTTC. This translates into CASSQERRAEQYF.

This chain uses TRBV30 with TRBJ2-1; maybe TRBD1 (5 bases). Germline V lookup: CDR1 GTSNPN, CDR2 SVGIG (reference sequence). V was trimmed by 2 bases and J by 0 bases, leaving 11 bases between them. The CDR3 length is 15 residues. CDR3 DNA: TGTGCCTGGAGTCCCGACAGCCACTCCTACAATGAGCAGTTCTTC. Amino acids: CAWSPDSHSYNEQFF.

The chain links TRBV5-1 to TRBJ1-1, with TRBD1 identical over 8 bases. CDR3 length: 13 residues. Trimming took 5 bases from V and 2 from J; bases not matched to a gene: 2. CDR1 is SGHRS, CDR2 YFSETQ, per germline. The DNA of the CDR3 is TGCGCCAGCAGGCAGGGGGCAAACACTGAAGCTTTCTTT. It specifies CASRQGANTEAFF.

This clone was observed a single time. The CDR3 bases are TGTGCCAGCAGCTTAGACAGGGGGGCGGCGGATGAGCAGTTCTTC. Amino acid sequence: CASSLDRGAADEQFF. This chain joins TRBV7-8 and TRBJ2-1; 8 bases fit TRBD1. CDR3 length: 15 amino acids. Germline CDR1 reads SGHVS; CDR2 reads FQNEAQ. After removal of 1 base from V and 8 bases from J, the junction contained 7 bases not matched to a gene.

The chain uses TRBV10-3 and TRBJ1-2; D may be TRBD1 (6 bases). The CDR3 is made up of 14 amino acids. Between the trimmed V and J ends, which lost 0 bases and 6 bases, there was a span of 11 bases. Per the germline V gene, CDR1 is ENHRY and CDR2 is SYGVKD. The CDR3 region is CAISESRSGDGYTF. DNA for the CDR3: TGTGCCATCAGTGAGTCTCGGTCAGGGGATGGCTACACCTTC.

The rearrangement uses TRBV27 and TRBJ2-5; 10 nucleotides agree with TRBD1. Looked up from germline, CDR1 is MNHEY and CDR2 is SMNVEV (reference sequence). V lost 6 bases to trimming and J lost 9 bases; unmatched junction nucleotides: 13. This CDR3 contains 15 residues. CDR3 residues: CASRQPGTGALSQYF. The CDR3 DNA sequence: TGTGCCAGCAGACAACCCGGGACAGGGGCCCTGTCCCAGTACTTC.

This clone was observed a single time. J is TRBJ1-3 and V is TRBV9, with D tentatively TRBD1 (5 bases). Per germline, CDR1 SGDLS and CDR2 YYNGEE. Trimming cost V 3 bases and J 4 bases, with 14 bases left between them. The CDR3 sequence is 15 residues long. In nucleotides, the CDR3 is TGTGCCAGCAGCGAGGACGGGGGATCAGGAAACACCATATATTTT. It is translated as CASSEDGGSGNTIYF.

The chain is built from TRBV10-3 and TRBJ2-2; TRBD1 aligns across 7 bases. The CDR3 totals 16 residues. CDR1 and CDR2 from the germline V gene are ENHRY and SYGVKD. The junction had 5 bases not matched to a gene; V was cut back by 3 bases and J by 1 base. The CDR3 loop is CAISDEYRGNTGELFF. In DNA, the CDR3 is TGTGCCATCAGTGATGAATACAGGGGGAACACCGGGGAGCTGTTTTTT.

The V gene is TRBV3-1 (or the pseudogene TRBV3-2), the J gene TRBJ1-5; D may be TRBD1 (5 bases). Germline CDR1 reads LGHDT; CDR2 reads YNNKEL (reference sequence). This CDR3 has 16 residues. Trimming pared 0 bases from V and 4 bases from J, leaving 13 bases between. As DNA, the CDR3 is TGTGCCAGCAGCCAAGACGGGGCCGGGGCGAATCAGCCCCAGCATTTT. This encodes CASSQDGAGANQPQHF.

The V and J genes are TRBV25-1 and TRBJ1-6, with D maybe TRBD1 (6 bases). V shed 4 bases and J shed 10 bases, with 17 bases lying between them. Germline-derived CDR1 and CDR2 are MGHDK and SYGVNS. This CDR3 is built from 15 residues. The DNA of the CDR3 is TGTGCCAGCAGTGGAACAGGGCCGTTCAGCTCACCCCTCCACTTT. Residues: CASSGTGPFSSPLHF. Full variable domain (remainder filled in from reference TRBV25-1 and TRBJ1-6): EADIYQTPRYLVIGTGKKITLECSQTMGHDKMYWYQQDPGMELHLIHYSYGVNSTEKGDLSSESTVSRIRTEHFPLTLESARPSHTSQYLCASSGTGPFSSPLHFGNGTRLTVT.

This chain links TRBV30 with TRBJ1-1; TRBD1 might be the D (5 bases). This CDR3 comprises 15 residues. V gave up 5 bases and J gave up 1 base, with 17 bases separating them. Germline V gene sequence: CDR1 GTSNPN, CDR2 SVGIG (reference sequence). CDR3 residues: CAWQGAYSWNTEAFF. CDR3 in DNA: TGTGCCTGGCAAGGGGCCTACTCCTGGAACACTGAAGCTTTCTTT.

The chain has TRBV5-1 and TRBJ2-7; 7 nucleotides agree with TRBD2. Trimming at V came to 1 base and at J to 4 bases, leaving 5 bases not matched to a gene. The CDR3 consists of 14 residues. Germline CDR1 SGHRS, CDR2 YFSETQ. The CDR3 protein is CASSLRGDTYEQYF. The CDR3 DNA sequence: TGCGCCAGCAGCTTGCGGGGGGATACTTACGAGCAGTACTTC.

The chain links TRBV11-2 to TRBJ2-1; D is perhaps TRBD1 (6 bases). V gave up 5 bases and J gave up 10 bases, with 15 bases separating them. Per germline, CDR1 SGHAT and CDR2 FQNNGV. CDR3 length equals 13 residues. The CDR3 bases are TGTGCCAGCAGCCGTAACAGGGCTTGGGAGCAGTTCTTC. Its translation is CASSRNRAWEQFF.

Only one count was recorded for this clone. The chain combines TRBV27 with TRBJ2-5; the D call may be TRBD1 or TRBD2 (7 bases each). V was pared by 1 base and J by 5 bases, with 17 bases between. The CDR3 runs to 16 residues. CDR1 is MNHEY, CDR2 SMNVEV, per germline (reference sequence). The CDR3 loop reads CASSLLRQGGLETQYF. The DNA for the CDR3 is TGTGCCAGCAGTTTATTACGGCAGGGGGGGCTTGAGACCCAGTACTTC.

This chain joins TRBV19 and TRBJ2-7, with 8 bases identical to TRBD1. The ends lost 8 bases at V and 2 bases at J; junction bases unmatched: 5. CDR1 and CDR2 from the germline V gene are LNHDA and SQIVND (reference sequence). This CDR3 is 13 amino acids long. CDR3 bases: TGTGCCAGTGGACAGGGTAGGGCCTACGAGCAGTACTTC. Translating it yields CASGQGRAYEQYF.

On this clone itself: Other DNA sequences in the sample encode the same CDR3. The CDR3 DNA reads as TGTGCCAGCTCACCGGGACAGAACTATGGCTACACCTTC. This gives the protein CASSPGQNYGYTF. V is TRBV18 and J is TRBJ1-2; 7 nucleotides match TRBD1. This CDR3 comprises 13 residues. CDR1 and CDR2 from the germline V gene are KGHSH and LQKENI. The V and J ends lost 3 bases and 2 bases, in that order; junction bases with no gene match: 0.

The chain recombines TRBV7-2 with TRBJ1-6; D gene ambiguous. CDR1 SGHTA and CDR2 FQGNSA come from the germline V gene. The V end was cut by 1 base, the J end by 5 bases, with 12 bases between. This CDR3 has 16 amino acids. CDR3 sequence (DNA): TGTGCCAGCAGCTTAGTCCCCCCACTTAATAATTCACCCCTCCACTTT. Protein: CASSLVPPLNNSPLHF. The variable domain in full, with the rest retrieved from reference TRBV7-2 and TRBJ1-6, is GAGVSQSPSNKVTEKGKDVELRCDPISGHTALYWYRQSLGQGLEFLIYFQGNSAPDKSGLPSDRFSAERTGGSVSTLTIQRTQQEDSAVYLCASSLVPPLNNSPLHFGNGTRLTVT.

The gene calls are TRBV6-6 and TRBJ2-7, with 9 bases that match TRBD2. The V and J ends lost 10 bases and 5 bases, in that order; junction bases with no gene match: 3. This CDR3 has 11 amino acids. The germline V gene has CDR1 MNHNY and CDR2 SVGAGI (reference sequence). CDR3 coding DNA: TGTGCCACTAGCGGGATAGACGAGCAGTACTTC. Translation gives CATSGIDEQYF.

The J gene is TRBJ2-4, the V gene TRBV5-4; 7 bases fit TRBD1. Germline CDR1 is SGHNT and CDR2 is YYREEE (reference sequence). This CDR3 region has 13 residues. Germline trimming cut 1 base from V and 11 bases from J; bases unmatched to any gene: 6. CDR3 DNA: TGTGCCAGCAGCTTGAAGGGGGCCCTGGTTCAGTACTTC. The encoded protein is CASSLKGALVQYF.

This chain links TRBV6-6 with TRBJ1-1; the D is unclear. V lost 8 bases and J lost 5, with 9 bases in between. This CDR3 is built from 11 residues. CDR1 MNHNY and CDR2 SVGAGI come from the germline V gene (reference sequence). The CDR3 DNA reads TGTGCCAGCGGGTGGAGAACTGAAGCTTTCTTT. Its protein is CASGWRTEAFF.

This sequence joins TRBV5-1 and TRBJ2-3; TRBD2 matches 11 bases. The germline V gene encodes CDR1 SGHRS and CDR2 YFSETQ. The CDR3 has 18 residues. Trimming removed 4 bases from V and 0 bases from J; junction bases left unmatched: 10. For the CDR3, the DNA is TGCGCCAGCAGCAAGGGACTAGCGGACACTCCTAGCACAGATACGCAGTATTTT. This encodes CASSKGLADTPSTDTQYF.

This sequence joins TRBV27 and TRBJ1-5, with TRBD1 matching over 11 bases. The V segment lost 6 bases and the J segment 6 bases; nucleotides outside the gene matches: 4. This CDR3 is 14 amino acids long. Germline loops: CDR1 MNHEY, CDR2 SMNVEV (reference sequence). The chain's CDR3 is CASRGTGGGQPQHF. For the CDR3, the DNA is TGTGCCAGCAGGGGGACAGGGGGAGGTCAGCCCCAGCATTTT.

This clone has a single count. The chain has TRBV3-1 (or the pseudogene TRBV3-2) and TRBJ1-1; no definite D call. Looked up from germline, CDR1 is LGHDT and CDR2 is YNNKEL (reference sequence). The CDR3 is made up of 13 amino acids. V lost 3 bases, J lost 4 bases, and 9 bases lay in between. CDR3 in amino acids: CASSQVKGTEAFF. CDR3 in DNA: TGTGCCAGCAGCCAGGTAAAGGGCACTGAAGCTTTCTTT.

V is TRBV10-1 and J is TRBJ1-6; D ambiguous. The V and J ends lost 7 bases and 6 bases respectively, with 13 bases between them. The germline gives CDR1 WNHNN, CDR2 SYGVQD (reference sequence). The CDR3 spans 14 residues. CDR3 nucleotides: TGCGCCAGCAAGAATAGCCTTCCTAATTCACCCCTCCACTTT. Translated: CASKNSLPNSPLHF.

The J gene is TRBJ1-5, the V gene TRBV18; D not certain. This CDR3 region has 14 residues. CDR1 and CDR2 (germline): KGHSH, LQKENI. Trimming removed 3 bases at V and 0 bases at J, with 6 bases between. The CDR3 region is CASSPLNSNQPQHF. DNA of the CDR3: TGTGCCAGCTCACCGCTGAATAGCAATCAGCCCCAGCATTTT.

The gene calls are TRBV19 and TRBJ2-7, with TRBD2 identical over 15 bases. This CDR3 spans 18 amino acids. J was trimmed by 0 bases and V by 6 bases; bases with no gene match: 9. Germline V gene lookup returns CDR1 LNHDA and CDR2 SQIVND (reference sequence). CDR3 amino acids: CASSPGLAGGGNSYEQYF. The CDR3 bases are TGTGCCAGTAGCCCGGGACTAGCGGGAGGTGGGAACTCCTACGAGCAGTACTTC.